The 16 T cell receptor beta chains below come from one sample, sequenced in a study of T cell changes during pregnancy in multiple sclerosis. Repertoires were generated with immunoSEQ multiplex PCR, while TCRdb's copy carries only in-frame clones and drops some. The sample lists nearly 110,000 clones; under 95% were seen once. Sequenced here: peripheral blood, sampled after pregnancy. The source of these receptors is a female donor with multiple sclerosis, enrolled in a pregnancy study.

This chain connects TRBV7-8 to TRBJ2-7, with a possible D match to TRBD1 (5 bases). The germline V gene encodes CDR1 SGHVS and CDR2 FQNEAQ. Trimming shortened V by 3 bases and J by 7 bases, and 13 bases separated the two germline ends. This CDR3 contains 13 residues. The CDR3 sequence: CASSLGQVREQYF. As DNA, the CDR3 is TGTGCCAGCAGCTTGGGGCAGGTTCGGGAGCAGTACTTC.

CDR3 sequence reads: CASSESSVALNQPQHF. As DNA, the CDR3 is TGCGCCAGCAGTGAGTCTTCAGTGGCCCTCAATCAGCCCCAGCATTTT. The rearrangement joins TRBV10-2 to TRBJ1-5; D remains unclear. The germline V and J ends were trimmed by 0 bases and 3 bases, with 12 bases remaining between them. Germline V gene sequence: CDR1 WSHSY, CDR2 SAAADI. CDR3 length equals 16 residues.

CDR3 coding DNA: TGTGCCAGCAGCTGGACAGGGAACACCGGGGAGCTGTTTTTT. Protein: CASSWTGNTGELFF. The rearrangement links TRBV7-2 to TRBJ2-2; 7 positions agree with TRBD1. Trimming removed 4 bases from V and 1 base from J; junction bases left unmatched: 0. The CDR3 extends over 14 amino acids. Germline CDR1 SGHTA, CDR2 FQGNSA.

This rearrangement joins TRBV18 to TRBJ2-3, with 10 bases lining up with TRBD1. The CDR3 is made up of 14 amino acids. J lost 4 bases, V lost 6 bases, and 4 bases had no gene match. Germline CDR1 and CDR2: KGHSH and LQKENI. CDR3 nucleotide sequence: TGTGCCAGCTCCGGGACAGGGGTTGCAGATACGCAGTATTTT. Residues: CASSGTGVADTQYF.

The gene calls are TRBV5-1 and TRBJ2-3, with TRBD2 matching 7 bases. V gave up 3 bases and J gave up 3 bases; unmatched junction bases: 10. Germline-derived CDR1 and CDR2 are SGHRS and YFSETQ. The CDR3 is 16 residues long. The CDR3, as DNA: TGCGCCAGCAGCTATTTGGAAGCGGGGACGACAGATACGCAGTATTTT. Its protein product is CASSYLEAGTTDTQYF.

This chain connects TRBV18 to TRBJ2-1; TRBD2 is a possible D gene (6 bases). With 2 bases removed from V and 7 bases from J, the gap between germline ends came to 12 bases. The germline gives CDR1 KGHSH, CDR2 LQKENI. The CDR3 consists of 14 residues. CDR3: CASSPTGDPNEQFF. CDR3 DNA sequence: TGTGCCAGCTCACCAACGGGGGATCCGAATGAGCAGTTCTTC. Using reference TRBV18 and TRBJ2-1 for the parts outside the CDR3, the full variable domain is NAGVMQNPRHLVRRRGQEARLRCSPMKGHSHVYWYRQLPEEGLKFMVYLQKENIIDESGMPKERFSAEFPKEGPSILRIQQVVRGDSAAYFCASSPTGDPNEQFFGPGTRLTVL.

This clone was seen just once. The chain has TRBV28 and TRBJ1-5; 8 nucleotides line up with TRBD1. J was trimmed by 2 bases and V by 8 bases; bases with no gene match: 8. In germline, CDR1 is MDHEN, CDR2 SYDVKM. This CDR3 comprises 15 residues. Here the CDR3 reads CASRAGGAGNQPQHF. CDR3 sequence (DNA): TGTGCCAGCCGGGCAGGGGGCGCAGGCAATCAGCCCCAGCATTTT.

CDR3 region: CASRQGGFTGANVLTF. CDR3 bases: TGTGCCAGCCGACAGGGGGGCTTCACTGGGGCCAACGTCCTGACTTTC. The rearrangement joins TRBV28 to TRBJ2-6, with 9 bases matching TRBD1. V shed 8 bases and J 2 bases; nucleotides not matched to a gene: 7. This CDR3 is 16 amino acids long. The germline V gene encodes CDR1 MDHEN and CDR2 SYDVKM.

V usage is TRBV6-5 and J usage is TRBJ2-5; no clear D gene. V lost 6 bases, J lost 5 bases, and 13 bases lay in between. Looked up from germline, CDR1 is MNHEY and CDR2 is SVGAGI. This CDR3 is 13 amino acids long. CDR3 loop: CASRSYSRETQYF. DNA of the CDR3: TGTGCCAGCAGATCTTATTCGCGGGAGACCCAGTACTTC.

The chain carries TRBV6-5 and TRBJ1-2; TRBD1 matches at 7 bases. CDR1 is MNHEY and CDR2 is SVGAGI in the germline V gene. The CDR3 has 13 amino acids. Losses at the gene ends were 6 bases for V and 9 bases for J; bases not matched to a gene: 10. CDR3 bases: TGTGCCAGCAGATTCGTCGGGACAGACCGCTACACCTTC. Protein: CASRFVGTDRYTF.

The chain recombines TRBV27 with TRBJ2-5; 9 bases match TRBD2. Per the germline V gene, CDR1 is MNHEY and CDR2 is SMNVEV (reference sequence). Trimming cost V 7 bases and J 4 bases; bases outside gene matches: 7. CDR3 length: 14 amino acids. CDR3 residues: CASKLAGRSETQYF. In DNA, the CDR3 is TGTGCCAGCAAGCTAGCGGGAAGGTCAGAGACCCAGTACTTC.

This clone appeared a single time. The chain couples TRBV9 to TRBJ1-1; D might be TRBD1 (6 bases). The CDR3 contains 15 residues. Trimming removed 0 bases from V and 6 bases from J, with 15 bases in between. The germline V gene has CDR1 SGDLS and CDR2 YYNGEE. CDR3 residues: CASSVGGGGKAEAFF. The CDR3 DNA reads as TGTGCCAGCAGCGTAGGAGGGGGGGGAAAAGCTGAAGCTTTCTTT.

The chain combines TRBV19 with TRBJ2-2, with D unclear. The germline V gene has CDR1 LNHDA and CDR2 SQIVND (reference sequence). Trimming removed 7 bases at V and 4 bases at J, with 10 bases between. The CDR3 runs 13 residues. DNA of the CDR3: TGTGCCAGTACGAGTCTTGCCACCGGGGAGCTGTTTTTT. Residues: CASTSLATGELFF.

V usage is TRBV6-5 and J usage is TRBJ1-3; no clear D. Germline CDR1 reads MNHEY; CDR2 reads SVGAGI. CDR3 length equals 16 residues. Between the trimmed V and J ends, which lost 2 bases and 0 bases, there was a span of 11 bases. CDR3 nucleotides: TGTGCCAGCAGTTACGTGGCCCCACGCTCTGGAAACACCATATATTTT. Amino acid sequence: CASSYVAPRSGNTIYF.

This chain connects TRBV29-1 to TRBJ1-4; 10 bases agree with TRBD1. Germline CDR1 is SQVTM and CDR2 is ANQGSEA. The CDR3 length is 13 residues. The J segment lost 13 bases and the V segment lost 6 bases, leaving 11 bases of the junction unmatched. CDR3 nucleotide sequence: TGCAGCGTAGGAGGGACAGGGGCTCAACGACTGTTTTTT. Translated: CSVGGTGAQRLFF.

The chain carries TRBV6-5 and TRBJ2-3; D is unresolved. Trimming took 2 bases from V and 3 from J, leaving 6 bases between them. The CDR3 consists of 13 residues. CDR1 and CDR2 from the germline V gene are MNHEY and SVGAGI. CDR3 bases: TGTGCCAGCAGTTACGTCGGGACAGATACGCAGTATTTT. It is translated as CASSYVGTDTQYF.